These 9 T cell receptor beta chains share one sample of origin, sequenced in a study of control samples from healthy donors and cancer patients. Libraries were prepared by immunoSEQ multiplex PCR; TCRdb keeps only in-frame clonotypes and omits some of them. The table lists approximately 110,000 clones, 91% of them singletons. The sample consisted of blood. These receptors were obtained from a woman aged 18-35 years in good health.

This chain joins TRBV3-1 (or the pseudogene TRBV3-2) and TRBJ2-1; the D gene is possibly TRBD1 (5 bases). Germline V gene lookup returns CDR1 LGHDT and CDR2 YNNKEL (reference sequence). The CDR3 has 15 amino acids. Between the trimmed V and J ends, which lost 3 bases and 4 bases, there was a span of 13 bases. For the CDR3, the DNA is TGTGCCAGCAGCCAGAGTACAGGACCGTACAATGAGCAGTTCTTC. It encodes CASSQSTGPYNEQFF.

This clone was picked up one time. The J gene is TRBJ1-3, the V gene TRBV7-2, with D hard to call. This CDR3 region has 15 residues. The V end was cut by 1 base, the J end by 0 bases, with 7 bases between. Germline V lookup: CDR1 SGHTA, CDR2 FQGNSA. CDR3 in amino acids: CASSLVGISGNTIYF. CDR3 nucleotides: TGTGCCAGCAGCTTAGTTGGGATCTCTGGAAACACCATATATTTT.

The chain combines TRBV19 with TRBJ2-1, with 8 bases fitting TRBD2. Losses at the gene ends were 1 base for V and 8 bases for J; bases not matched to a gene: 4. The CDR3 spans 14 residues. Germline V gene lookup returns CDR1 LNHDA and CDR2 SQIVND (reference sequence). The CDR3 loop is CASSIAGGLDEQFF. The CDR3 DNA sequence: TGTGCCAGTAGTATAGCGGGGGGGTTGGATGAGCAGTTCTTC.

This sequence joins TRBV30 and TRBJ2-3; D is possibly TRBD1 or TRBD2 (5 bases each). Germline V lookup: CDR1 GTSNPN, CDR2 SVGIG (reference sequence). Trimming removed 5 bases from V and 5 bases from J, with 20 bases in between. The CDR3 is 15 amino acids. The CDR3 reads CAWLGPGIAQDTQYF. DNA for the CDR3: TGTGCCTGGTTGGGACCAGGGATAGCACAAGATACGCAGTATTTT.

This chain joins TRBV18 and TRBJ1-4; no definite D call. The V gene's germline CDR1 is KGHSH and CDR2 LQKENI. V gave up 2 bases and J gave up 6 bases, with 10 bases separating them. The length of the CDR3 is 14 residues. The CDR3, as DNA: TGTGCCAGCTCACCAACAGCGTCCGATGAAAAACTGTTTTTT. It translates to CASSPTASDEKLFF.

The chain is built from TRBV24-1 and TRBJ2-3, with D hard to call. The CDR3 consists of 14 residues. V dropped 3 bases and J dropped 2 bases, with 8 bases sitting between them. Germline CDR1 and CDR2: KGHDR and SFDVKD. The CDR3 sequence: CATSDRQPTDTQYF. The CDR3 DNA reads as TGTGCCACCAGTGATCGGCAGCCCACAGATACGCAGTATTTT.

The DNA of the CDR3 is TGCGCCAGCAGCCCGGGGGACAGGGCCAACCCAAGTACGCAGTATTTT. As protein: CASSPGDRANPSTQYF. V usage is TRBV5-1 and J usage is TRBJ2-3, with TRBD1 matching over 9 bases. This CDR3 region has 16 residues. Trimming cost V 4 bases and J 8 bases; bases outside gene matches: 14. Germline loops: CDR1 SGHRS, CDR2 YFSETQ. Full variable domain (rest looked up from reference TRBV5-1 and TRBJ2-3): KAGVTQTPRYLIKTRGQQVTLSCSPISGHRSVSWYQQTPGQGLQFLFEYFSETQRNKGNFPGRFSGRQFSNSRSEMNVSTLELGDSALYLCASSPGDRANPSTQYFGPGTRLTVL.

The CDR3 nucleotides read TGCAGCGTTGAGGGGGGCACAGATACTGGGGCCAACGTCCTGACTTTC. Amino acids: CSVEGGTDTGANVLTF. This chain connects TRBV29-1 to TRBJ2-6; D is perhaps TRBD1 or TRBD2 (6 bases each). This CDR3 is 16 amino acids long. Germline V lookup: CDR1 SQVTM, CDR2 ANQGSEA. V was pared by 3 bases and J by 2 bases, with 14 bases between.

This chain uses TRBV7-9 with TRBJ1-1; 7 bases line up with TRBD1. The CDR3 consists of 13 residues. After removal of 4 bases from V and 1 base from J, the junction contained 0 bases not matched to a gene. The germline gives CDR1 SEHNR, CDR2 FQNEAQ (reference sequence). The DNA for the CDR3 is TGTGCCAGCAGCTACAGGGGGAACACTGAAGCTTTCTTT. The encoded protein is CASSYRGNTEAFF.